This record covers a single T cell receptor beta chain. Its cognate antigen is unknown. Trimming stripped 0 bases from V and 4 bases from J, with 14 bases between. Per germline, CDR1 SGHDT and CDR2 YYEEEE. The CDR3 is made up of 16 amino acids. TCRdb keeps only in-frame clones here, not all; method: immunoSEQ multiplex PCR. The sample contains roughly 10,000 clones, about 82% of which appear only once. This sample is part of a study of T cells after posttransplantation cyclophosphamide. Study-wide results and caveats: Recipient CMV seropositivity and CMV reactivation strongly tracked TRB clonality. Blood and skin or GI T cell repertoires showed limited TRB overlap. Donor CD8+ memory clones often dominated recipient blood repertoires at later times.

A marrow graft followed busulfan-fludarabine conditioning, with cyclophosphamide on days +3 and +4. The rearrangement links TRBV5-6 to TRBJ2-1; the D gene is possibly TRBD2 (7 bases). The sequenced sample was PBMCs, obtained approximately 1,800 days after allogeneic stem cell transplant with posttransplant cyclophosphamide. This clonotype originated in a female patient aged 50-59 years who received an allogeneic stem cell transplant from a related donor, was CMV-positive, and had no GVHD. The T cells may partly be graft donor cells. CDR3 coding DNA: TGTGCCAGCAGCTTGGAGCGGGACAACCCGTACAATGAGCAGTTCTTC. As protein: CASSLERDNPYNEQFF.